Below are 14 T cell receptor beta chains sequenced from a single sample in a study of blood T cell repertoires in COVID-19. TCRdb's copy holds only in-frame clones and misses some; the assay was immunoSEQ multiplex PCR. The sample yields about 88,000 clones, about nine tenths seen once. The material sequenced was peripheral blood. The receptors were sampled from a man between 18 and 35 years old with COVID-19, enrolled during active disease.

The chain uses TRBV6-5 and TRBJ1-6; no clear D. The V gene lost 5 bases and the J gene lost 5 bases, with 13 bases spanning the gap. Germline V gene lookup returns CDR1 MNHEY and CDR2 SVGAGI. This CDR3 has 15 residues. The CDR3 sequence: CASSPYSRNNSPLHF. The CDR3 bases are TGTGCCAGCAGTCCATACAGCCGAAATAATTCACCCCTCCACTTT.

This clone was picked up a small number of times. The V and J genes are TRBV13 and TRBJ2-2; 10 bases fit TRBD1. The trim removed 5 bases at V and 5 bases at J, leaving 8 bases unmatched. Per the germline V gene, CDR1 is PRHDT and CDR2 is FYEKMQ (reference sequence). This CDR3 has 16 amino acids. CDR3 nucleotide sequence: TGTGCCAGCAGCGCAGACAGGGGGCTGCGGACCGGGGAGCTGTTTTTT. This translates into CASSADRGLRTGELFF.

The rearrangement joins TRBV5-5 to TRBJ2-3; D ambiguous. V gave up 4 bases and J gave up 1 base, with 25 bases separating them. CDR1 and CDR2 (germline): SGHKS, YYEKEE (reference sequence). This CDR3 is built from 19 residues. CDR3 protein: CASSLTNTPRSTGTDTQYF. CDR3 nucleotides: TGTGCCAGCAGCCTAACCAATACCCCACGATCCACCGGCACAGATACGCAGTATTTT.

CDR3 sequence: CASSLVGLAGTYEQYF. In nucleotides, the CDR3 is TGTGCCAGCAGCTTAGTTGGGCTAGCGGGGACCTACGAGCAGTACTTC. V usage is TRBV7-2 and J usage is TRBJ2-7, with TRBD2 matching 9 bases. CDR3 length: 16 amino acids. Germline loops: CDR1 SGHTA, CDR2 FQGNSA. Trimming removed 1 base from V and 2 bases from J; junction bases left unmatched: 6.

V usage is TRBV7-9 and J usage is TRBJ2-1; possible D gene TRBD2, 6 bases. Trimming took 1 base from V and 6 from J, leaving 22 bases between them. CDR1 SEHNR and CDR2 FQNEAQ come from the germline V gene (reference sequence). This CDR3 is 18 amino acids long. The CDR3 DNA follows: TGTGCCAGCAGCTTAGTGGGGCGGGGAAGTGTGGTACGCAATGAGCAGTTCTTC. Protein: CASSLVGRGSVVRNEQFF.

In this sample, this clone turned up once. The chain uses TRBV9 and TRBJ2-2, with D possibly TRBD1 on 6 matching bases. CDR3 length: 18 amino acids. Germline loops: CDR1 SGDLS, CDR2 YYNGEE. Trimming took 2 bases from V and 0 from J, leaving 17 bases between them. The chain's CDR3 is CASSVTPGQLANTGELFF. CDR3 coding DNA: TGTGCCAGCAGCGTCACCCCCGGACAGCTCGCGAACACCGGGGAGCTGTTTTTT.

DNA for the CDR3: TGTGCCACCAGTGATCTGCCGGGACAGGGGGGGGAGCAGTACTTC. Protein product: CATSDLPGQGGEQYF. This chain uses TRBV24-1 with TRBJ2-7; 11 bases are shared with TRBD1. Germline assignment: CDR1 KGHDR and CDR2 SFDVKD. J gave up 7 bases and V 3 bases, and 7 bases lay outside the gene matches. CDR3 length: 15 amino acids.

This clone was seen more than once but under ten times. Written as DNA, the CDR3 is TGTGCCAGCAGCTTATCAACCGGGACAGCTGCCGAGCAGTACTTC. This gives the protein CASSLSTGTAAEQYF. V gene TRBV7-6 combines with J gene TRBJ2-7, with 7 bases lining up with TRBD1. In germline, CDR1 is SGHVS, CDR2 FNYEAQ. With 2 bases clipped from V and 6 bases from J, the junction kept 10 bases outside the gene matches. The CDR3 length is 15 residues.

The rearrangement links TRBV28 to TRBJ1-6; tentatively, D is TRBD1 (6 bases). Germline V gene data show CDR1 as MDHEN and CDR2 as SYDVKM. Trimming cost V 5 bases and J 8 bases, with 13 bases left between them. This CDR3 spans 14 amino acids. DNA for the CDR3: TGTGCCAGCAGTACCTACAGGGTTGATTCACCCCTCCACTTT. Translated: CASSTYRVDSPLHF.

This chain connects TRBV10-2 to TRBJ1-1, with 9 nucleotides matching TRBD1. This CDR3 is 17 amino acids long. Trimming took 5 bases from V and 2 from J; bases not matched to a gene: 12. Germline V gene lookup returns CDR1 WSHSY and CDR2 SAAADI. In nucleotides, the CDR3 is TGCGCCAGCAGTCCTAACAGGGGGCGACAAGACAACACTGAAGCTTTCTTT. Its protein is CASSPNRGRQDNTEAFF.

The rearrangement links TRBV6-1 to TRBJ2-5; TRBD2 matches 10 bases. V shed 3 bases and J 3 bases; nucleotides not matched to a gene: 4. The CDR3 totals 15 residues. Germline V CDR1 and CDR2: MNHNS, SASEGT. The CDR3 region is CASSDPGLAEETQYF. The CDR3, as DNA: TGTGCCAGCAGTGACCCAGGACTAGCGGAAGAGACCCAGTACTTC.

V and J are TRBV2 and TRBJ2-1; D not certain. The germline V gene has CDR1 SNHLY and CDR2 FYNNEI. This CDR3 has 11 residues. The V and J ends lost 6 bases and 8 bases respectively, with 8 bases between them. The CDR3 loop reads CASSARDEQFF. The DNA of the CDR3 is TGTGCCAGCAGCGCGAGAGATGAGCAGTTCTTC. The entire variable domain, with the rest obtained from reference TRBV2 and TRBJ2-1, is as follows: EPEVTQTPSHQVTQMGQEVILRCVPISNHLYFYWYRQILGQKVEFLVSFYNNEISEKSEIFDDQFSVERPDGSNFTLKIRSTKLEDSAMYFCASSARDEQFFGPGTRLTVL.

This clone appeared once. V and J are TRBV28 and TRBJ2-7, with 8 bases lining up with TRBD1. In germline, CDR1 is MDHEN, CDR2 SYDVKM. The CDR3 contains 15 residues. V gave up 4 bases and J gave up 4 bases; unmatched junction bases: 9. Here the CDR3 reads CASSSFRQGSYEQYF. CDR3 DNA sequence: TGTGCCAGCAGTTCGTTTAGACAGGGGTCGTACGAGCAGTACTTC.

The genes are TRBV29-1 and TRBJ1-2, with a weak D call TRBD1 (5 bases). The CDR3 loop spans 14 amino acids. In germline, CDR1 is SQVTM, CDR2 ANQGSEA. Trimming left V 4 bases short and J 2 bases short, with 14 bases between. CDR3 nucleotides: TGCAGCGTTGGGCAGGGATCTCCGAACTATGGCTACACCTTC. It is translated as CSVGQGSPNYGYTF.